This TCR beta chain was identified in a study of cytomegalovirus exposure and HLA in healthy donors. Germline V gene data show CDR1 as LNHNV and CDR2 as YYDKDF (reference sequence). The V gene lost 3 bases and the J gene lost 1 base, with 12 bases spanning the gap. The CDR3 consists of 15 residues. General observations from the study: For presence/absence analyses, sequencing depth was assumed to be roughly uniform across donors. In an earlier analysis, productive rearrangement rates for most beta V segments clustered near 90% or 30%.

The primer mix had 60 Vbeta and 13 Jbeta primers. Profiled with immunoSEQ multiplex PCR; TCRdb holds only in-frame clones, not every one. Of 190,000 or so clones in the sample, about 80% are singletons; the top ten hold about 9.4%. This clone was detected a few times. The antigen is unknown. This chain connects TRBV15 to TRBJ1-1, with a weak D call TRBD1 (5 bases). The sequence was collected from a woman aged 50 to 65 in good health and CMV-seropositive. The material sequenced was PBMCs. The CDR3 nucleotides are TGTGCCACCAGCAGTCGAAAGCAGGGGAACACTGAAGCTTTCTTT. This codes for CATSSRKQGNTEAFF. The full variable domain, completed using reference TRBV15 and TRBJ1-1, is DAMVIQNPRYQVTQFGKPVTLSCSQTLNHNVMYWYQQKSSQAPKLLFHYYDKDFNNEADTPDNFQSRRPNTSFCFLDIRSPGLGDTAMYLCATSSRKQGNTEAFFGQGTRLTVV.